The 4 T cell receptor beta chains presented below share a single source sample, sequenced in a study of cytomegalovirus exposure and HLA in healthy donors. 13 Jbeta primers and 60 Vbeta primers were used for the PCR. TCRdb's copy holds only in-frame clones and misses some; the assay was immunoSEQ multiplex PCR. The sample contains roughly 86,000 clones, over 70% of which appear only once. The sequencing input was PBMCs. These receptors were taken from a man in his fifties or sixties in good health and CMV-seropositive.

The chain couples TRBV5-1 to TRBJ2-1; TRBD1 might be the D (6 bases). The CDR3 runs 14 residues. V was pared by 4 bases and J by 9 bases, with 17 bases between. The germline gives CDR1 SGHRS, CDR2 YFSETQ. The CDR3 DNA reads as TGCGCCAGCAGCGACCGGACAGCTAAGGGTGAGCAGTTCTTC. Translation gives CASSDRTAKGEQFF.

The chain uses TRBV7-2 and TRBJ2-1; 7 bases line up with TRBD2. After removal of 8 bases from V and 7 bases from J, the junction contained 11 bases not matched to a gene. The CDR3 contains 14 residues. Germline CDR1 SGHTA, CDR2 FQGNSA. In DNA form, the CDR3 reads TGTGCCAGCGTTCCCGGGACTACAAATAATGAGCAGTTCTTC. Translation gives CASVPGTTNNEQFF. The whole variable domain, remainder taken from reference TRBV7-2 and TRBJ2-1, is GAGVSQSPSNKVTEKGKDVELRCDPISGHTALYWYRQSLGQGLEFLIYFQGNSAPDKSGLPSDRFSAERTGGSVSTLTIQRTQQEDSAVYLCASVPGTTNNEQFFGPGTRLTVL.

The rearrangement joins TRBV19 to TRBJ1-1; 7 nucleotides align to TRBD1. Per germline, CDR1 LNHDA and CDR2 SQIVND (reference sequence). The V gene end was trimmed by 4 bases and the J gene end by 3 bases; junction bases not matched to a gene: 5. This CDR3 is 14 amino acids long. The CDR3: CASSTRQGHTEAFF. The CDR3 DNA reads TGTGCCAGTAGTACGCGACAGGGACACACTGAAGCTTTCTTT.

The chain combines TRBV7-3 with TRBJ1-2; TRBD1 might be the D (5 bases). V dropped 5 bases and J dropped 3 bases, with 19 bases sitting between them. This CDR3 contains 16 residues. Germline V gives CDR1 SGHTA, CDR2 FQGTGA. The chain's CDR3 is CASSPTPQDLYYGYTF. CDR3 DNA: TGTGCCAGCAGCCCCACCCCACAGGACCTCTACTATGGCTACACCTTC.